The TCR beta chain under discussion was sequenced for a study of blood T cells in healthy people across ages. Per the germline V gene, CDR1 is SGHAT and CDR2 is FQDESV (reference sequence). Trimming stripped 0 bases from V and 6 bases from J, with 14 bases between. This CDR3 comprises 15 residues. Through a sample-barcoded 5' primer and a J-beta primer mix, a second PCR was run for roughly 6 to 11 cycles. TCRdb recomputed calls from the 5' RACE reads with MiXCR, one row per CDR3 protein. The profile shows approximately 810,000 distinct CDR3 sequences, roughly 26% of them singletons. The chain links TRBV11-1 to TRBJ1-2; possible D gene TRBD1, 6 bases. What was sequenced was blood. The source is an elderly woman in good health. DNA of the CDR3: TGTGCCAGCAGCTTAGCGCCTTGGGCAGGGGATGGCTACACCTTC. Translating it yields CASSLAPWAGDGYTF.